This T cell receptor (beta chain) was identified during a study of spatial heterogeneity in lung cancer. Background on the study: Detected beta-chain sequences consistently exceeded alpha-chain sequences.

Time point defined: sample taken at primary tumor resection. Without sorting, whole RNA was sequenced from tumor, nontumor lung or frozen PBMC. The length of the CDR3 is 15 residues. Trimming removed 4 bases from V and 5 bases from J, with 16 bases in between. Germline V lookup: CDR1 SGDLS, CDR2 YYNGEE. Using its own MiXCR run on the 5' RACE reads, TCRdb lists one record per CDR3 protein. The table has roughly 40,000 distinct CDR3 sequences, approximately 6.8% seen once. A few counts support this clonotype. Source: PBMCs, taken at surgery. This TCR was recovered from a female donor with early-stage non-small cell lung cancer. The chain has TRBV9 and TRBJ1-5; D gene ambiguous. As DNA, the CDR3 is TGTGCCAGCAGCCCCGGACCGTCCCCATATCAGCCCCAGCATTTT. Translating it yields CASSPGPSPYQPQHF.